Described below is a single T cell receptor (beta chain) sequence and its context. The germline gives CDR1 SNHLY, CDR2 FYNNEI. The CDR3 spans 14 residues. Deletions cut 5 bases from V and 9 bases from J, with 19 bases between. These data are taken from a study of OX40 agonist ivuxolimab in advanced cancers. Study context: Patients treated during dose escalation were battling hepatocellular carcinoma, melanoma, renal cell or head and neck cancer.

The data were produced by immunoSEQ multiplex PCR, yet TCRdb's version contains in-frame clones alone and is incomplete. This table has about 72,000 clones, about 88% appearing once. The input for sequencing was CD4+ or CD8+ T cells sorted from blood, taken in a trial of the OX40 agonist ivuxolimab. The J gene is TRBJ1-2, the V gene TRBV2, with TRBD1 as a possible D gene (5 bases). The receptor was derived from an adult with an advanced solid tumor such as melanoma, head and neck, liver or kidney cancer. This CDR3 reads CASSTRDLSWSYTF. CDR3 sequence (DNA): TGTGCCAGCAGTACCCGGGACCTAAGCTGGAGCTACACCTTC.